This passage covers 16 T cell receptor beta chains from one sample sequenced in a study of post-analysis software for immune sequencing data. Overall study results and limits: In patients, roughly 5 TRBV segments were more frequent than in controls, with TRBV5-6, TRBV5-1 and TRBV20-1 among them.

Every TCR beta cDNA library bore unique molecular identifiers. TCRdb re-called the PCR reads through MiXCR, storing one row per CDR3 protein. The sample holds 800,000 to 950,000 distinct CDR3 sequences, about 53% seen once. These receptors lack a known antigen. Sequencing used blood. The receptors originated from a girl between 10 and 17 years old with multiple sclerosis.

V gene TRBV29-1 combines with J gene TRBJ2-1, with a possible D match to TRBD1 (5 bases). CDR3 length equals 12 residues. CDR1 SQVTM and CDR2 ANQGSEA come from the germline V gene. Trimming removed 6 bases at V and 14 bases at J, with 20 bases between. CDR3 nucleotides: TGCAGCGTGTACGAAGGGGAAAAACTGGAGTTCTTC. Translated, it gives CSVYEGEKLEFF.

This clonotype was counted a few times. The rearrangement joins TRBV12-5 to TRBJ1-2; TRBD1 agrees at 7 bases. The CDR3 is 13 residues long. With 6 bases clipped from V and 5 bases from J, the junction kept 6 bases outside the gene matches. Germline CDR1 is LGHNT and CDR2 is FRNRAP. CDR3: CASGAGTVYGYTF. CDR3 in DNA: TGTGCTAGTGGGGCCGGGACAGTTTATGGCTACACCTTC. The whole variable domain, filled in from reference TRBV12-5 and TRBJ1-2, reads DARVTQTPRHKVTEMGQEVTMRCQPILGHNTVFWYRQTMMQGLELLAYFRNRAPLDDSGMPKDRFSAEMPDATLATLKIQPSEPRDSAVYFCASGAGTVYGYTFGSGTRLTVV.

CDR3 protein: CSAGRPDGQQYF. In nucleotides, the CDR3 is TGCAGTGCTGGGAGGCCTGACGGACAGCAGTACTTC. The rearrangement uses TRBV20-1 and TRBJ2-4; D possibly uses TRBD1 or TRBD2 (6 bases each). The CDR3 covers 12 residues. CDR1 and CDR2 (germline): DFQATT, SNEGSKA (reference sequence). V lost 5 bases, J lost 13 bases, and 18 bases lay in between.

In this sample, this clonotype turned up a few times. The rearrangement links TRBV29-1 to TRBJ2-1; TRBD2 might be the D (6 bases). In germline, CDR1 is SQVTM, CDR2 ANQGSEA. This CDR3 is built from 13 residues. The V end lost 6 bases, the J end lost 5 bases, and 14 bases lay between the germline ends. The CDR3 DNA follows: TGCAGCGTGCCGGGGGTACTGAACAATGAGCAGTTCTTC. As protein: CSVPGVLNNEQFF.

This clonotype was counted between two and nine times. V gene TRBV10-3 combines with J gene TRBJ1-2; D remains ambiguous. This CDR3 comprises 13 residues. CDR1 is ENHRY, CDR2 SYGVKD, per germline. Deletions cut 10 bases from V and 4 bases from J, with 16 bases between. The chain's CDR3 is CATNGRDSYGYTF. Here the CDR3 DNA reads TGTGCCACCAACGGACGGGATTCCTATGGCTACACCTTC.

This chain links TRBV7-3 with TRBJ1-1; 7 bases agree with TRBD1. Germline CDR1 is SGHTA and CDR2 is FQGTGA. V lost 1 base and J lost 0; bases outside the gene matches: 14. The length of the CDR3 is 19 residues. The CDR3 loop is CASSLIRTGNPRVNTEAFF. The CDR3 DNA sequence: TGTGCCAGCAGCTTAATCCGGACAGGTAATCCCAGGGTGAACACTGAAGCTTTCTTT.

This chain's CDR3 is CSARVGDRSDQPQHF. DNA for the CDR3: TGCAGTGCTAGAGTTGGAGACAGGTCCGATCAGCCCCAGCATTTT. The rearrangement links TRBV20-1 to TRBJ1-5; D perhaps matches TRBD1 (6 bases). The CDR3 is 15 amino acids. V was pared by 1 base and J by 5 bases, with 15 bases between. Germline V lookup: CDR1 DFQATT, CDR2 SNEGSKA (reference sequence).

CDR3 region: CASGLRRGGSYEQYF. The CDR3 coding sequence is TGTGCTAGTGGTTTGCGGCGCGGGGGGTCCTACGAGCAGTACTTC. The chain couples TRBV12-5 to TRBJ2-7; 8 bases are shared with TRBD2. The germline CDR1 and CDR2 sequences are LGHNT and FRNRAP. The CDR3 sequence is 15 residues long. V trimming: 2 bases; J trimming: 1 base; junction bases outside the gene matches: 4.

V is TRBV12-3 or TRBV12-4 and J is TRBJ1-5, with 8 bases identical to TRBD1. The CDR3 spans 14 residues. Trimming at V came to 4 bases and at J to 9 bases, leaving 8 bases not matched to a gene. The CDR3 sequence is CASSSDRDRSPQHF. CDR3 nucleotide sequence: TGTGCCAGCAGTTCGGACAGGGATCGGTCGCCCCAGCATTTT.

There are a few counts of this clonotype. This rearrangement joins TRBV12-3 or TRBV12-4 to TRBJ1-2; maybe TRBD1 (5 bases). Trimming shortened V by 6 bases and J by 1 base, and 24 bases separated the two germline ends. CDR3 size: 18 residues. The CDR3 bases are TGTGCCAGCAGCCCTAGGGGTTCGTTATCCGGGGATAACTATGGCTACACCTTC. Protein sequence: CASSPRGSLSGDNYGYTF.

The sample holds many counts of this clonotype. The rearrangement joins TRBV29-1 to TRBJ2-7, with 9 bases fitting TRBD1. The CDR3 sequence is 13 residues long. V lost 4 bases to trimming and J lost 4 bases; unmatched junction nucleotides: 5. Germline V gives CDR1 SQVTM, CDR2 ANQGSEA. The DNA for the CDR3 is TGCAGCGTTGGACAGGGGGGCGGTTACGAGCAGTACTTC. As protein: CSVGQGGGYEQYF.

This clonotype was counted only a few times. The chain recombines TRBV20-1 with TRBJ1-2; tentative D call: TRBD1 (6 bases). The CDR3 sequence is 14 residues long. CDR1 and CDR2 from the germline V gene are DFQATT and SNEGSKA (reference sequence). Trimming shortened V by 5 bases and J by 0 bases, and 13 bases separated the two germline ends. Here the CDR3 DNA reads TGCAGTGCTGATCGGACAGAAGCTAACTATGGCTACACCTTC. This sequence encodes CSADRTEANYGYTF.

The J gene is TRBJ2-4, the V gene TRBV12-5, with TRBD1 matching over 9 bases. The CDR3 is 18 amino acids. V shed 6 bases, J shed 8 bases, and the junction held 20 bases outside the gene matches. CDR1 is LGHNT, CDR2 FRNRAP, per germline. The CDR3 DNA reads TGTGCTAGTGGCAATCCCCCGGGACAGGGTATAATATCGGACATTCAGTACTTC. This translates into CASGNPPGQGIISDIQYF.

The rearrangement joins TRBV7-3 to TRBJ1-1; D is ambiguous. The CDR3 is 15 residues long. Germline CDR1 reads SGHTA; CDR2 reads FQGTGA. V lost 2 bases and J lost 5, with 15 bases in between. The CDR3, as DNA: TGTGCCAGCAGCTTACCGGTCAGGAGTCGGACTGAAGCTTTCTTT. This gives the protein CASSLPVRSRTEAFF. The whole variable domain, remainder taken from reference TRBV7-3 and TRBJ1-1, is GAGVSQTPSNKVTEKGKYVELRCDPISGHTALYWYRQSLGQGPEFLIYFQGTGAADDSGLPNDRFFAVRPEGSVSTLKIQRTERGDSAVYLCASSLPVRSRTEAFFGQGTRLTVV.

V gene TRBV10-3 combines with J gene TRBJ2-1; 15 nucleotides match TRBD2. The CDR3 is 20 amino acids. After removal of 5 bases from V and 8 bases from J, the junction contained 19 bases not matched to a gene. The germline V gene encodes CDR1 ENHRY and CDR2 SYGVKD. CDR3 nucleotides: TGTGCCATCAGTCACCGGGCGGCGGGAGGACTAGCGGGAGGGGGGCATGAGCAGTTCTTC. It is translated as CAISHRAAGGLAGGGHEQFF.

This clonotype appeared a few times. The chain carries TRBV20-1 and TRBJ2-7; no definite D call. The CDR3 has 10 amino acids. Germline CDR1 reads DFQATT; CDR2 reads SNEGSKA (reference sequence). The V gene lost 4 bases and the J gene lost 7 bases, with 8 bases spanning the gap. CDR3 sequence reads: CSAMSGEQYF. The CDR3 nucleotides are TGCAGTGCTATGTCCGGAGAGCAGTACTTC.